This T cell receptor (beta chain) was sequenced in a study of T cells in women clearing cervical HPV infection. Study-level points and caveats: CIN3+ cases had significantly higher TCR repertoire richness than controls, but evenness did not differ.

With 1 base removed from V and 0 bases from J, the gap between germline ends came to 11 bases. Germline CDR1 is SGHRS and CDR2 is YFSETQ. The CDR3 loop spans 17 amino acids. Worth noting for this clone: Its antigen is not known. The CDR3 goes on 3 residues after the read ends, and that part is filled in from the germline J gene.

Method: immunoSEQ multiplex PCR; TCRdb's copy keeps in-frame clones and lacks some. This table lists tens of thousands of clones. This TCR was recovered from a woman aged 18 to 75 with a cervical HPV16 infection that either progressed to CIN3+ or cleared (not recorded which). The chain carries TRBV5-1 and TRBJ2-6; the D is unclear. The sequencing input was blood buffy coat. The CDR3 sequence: CASSLIPVASGANVLTF. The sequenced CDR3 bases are TGCGCCAGCAGCTTGATCCCCGTGGCCTCTGGGGCCAACGTC.